This T cell receptor (beta chain) was recovered during a study of response to subunit inactivated influenza vaccine. Notes on the study in general: The authors offered the suggestion that each seasonal influenza vaccination recruits few new T cells.

This clonotype was found a few times. The target antigen is unknown. Germline CDR1 reads SGHKS; CDR2 reads YYEKEE (reference sequence). The CDR3 covers 15 residues. Trimming took 2 bases from V and 2 from J, leaving 11 bases between them. TCRdb processed the RT-PCR reads anew with MiXCR; each CDR3 protein has one entry. The table lists approximately 500,000 distinct CDR3 sequences, roughly 23% of them singletons, with approximately 3% in the top ten. These same records also appear under a second study, on T cells expressing NK-cell markers. This second study says: It was by 5'RACE template switching with UMIs that TCR beta cDNA was made. Source material for TCR beta repertoires consisted of sorted CD3+CD56+NKG2C+, CD3+CD56+NKG2C- and CD3+CD56-NKG2C+ T cells. Researchers report these clonotypes also headed the CD3+CD56-NKG2C+ fraction in several donors.

The source was CD4+ T cells sorted from PBMCs, collected less than 13 days after vaccination. The clonotype comes from a man in his forties or fifties who received an inactivated influenza vaccine. The J gene is TRBJ1-5, the V gene TRBV5-5, with D hard to call. The CDR3 coding sequence is TGTGCCAGCAGCTTTAGCGAGCAGGGCAATCAGCCCCAGCATTTT. Protein sequence: CASSFSEQGNQPQHF.